This TCR beta chain derives from a study of cytomegalovirus exposure and HLA in healthy donors. V gave up 0 bases and J gave up 10 bases, with 15 bases separating them. This CDR3 is built from 14 residues. Germline assignment: CDR1 SNHLY and CDR2 FYNNEI. Primers: 60 Vbeta forward and 13 Jbeta reverse. Method: immunoSEQ multiplex PCR; TCRdb's copy keeps in-frame clones and lacks some. The data contain 45,000 to 65,000 clones, roughly 80% of them singletons. Sequencing was done on a sample of PBMCs. The rearrangement uses TRBV2 and TRBJ1-1, with D possibly being TRBD1 (6 bases). The receptor's source is a woman between 40 and 50 years old in good health and CMV-seropositive. CDR3 loop: CASSEAPRLGGAFF. The CDR3 DNA follows: TGTGCCAGCAGTGAAGCGCCTAGGCTAGGGGGAGCTTTCTTT.